The T cell receptor (beta chain) described here comes from a study of blood T cell repertoires in COVID-19. Germline V gene sequence: CDR1 SGHVS, CDR2 FNYEAQ. The CDR3 has 15 residues. The germline V and J ends were trimmed by 5 bases and 3 bases, with 14 bases remaining between them. Assay used: immunoSEQ multiplex PCR; TCRdb lists only in-frame clones, some missing. The sample has approximately 74,000 clones, roughly 83% seen once. The receptor comes from an elderly man with active or convalescent COVID-19. Sequencing was carried out using peripheral blood. The rearrangement links TRBV7-6 to TRBJ2-1; perhaps TRBD2 as D (6 bases). For the CDR3, the DNA is TGTGCCAGCAGCCCGAGCTTGGGGGGCTACAATGAGCAGTTCTTC. It codes for CASSPSLGGYNEQFF.